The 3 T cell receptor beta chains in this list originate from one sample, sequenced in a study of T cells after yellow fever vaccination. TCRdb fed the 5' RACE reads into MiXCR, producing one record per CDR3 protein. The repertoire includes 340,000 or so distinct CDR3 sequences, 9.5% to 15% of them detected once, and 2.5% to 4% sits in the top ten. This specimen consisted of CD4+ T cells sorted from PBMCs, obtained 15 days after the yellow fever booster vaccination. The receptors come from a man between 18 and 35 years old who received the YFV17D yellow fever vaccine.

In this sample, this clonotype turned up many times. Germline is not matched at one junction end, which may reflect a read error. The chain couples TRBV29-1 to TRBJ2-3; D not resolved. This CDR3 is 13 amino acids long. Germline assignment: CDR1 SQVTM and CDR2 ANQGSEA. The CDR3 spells CSVVSHEKDAQYF. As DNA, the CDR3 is TGCAGCGTTGTATCACATGAGAAAGATGCGCAGTATTTT.

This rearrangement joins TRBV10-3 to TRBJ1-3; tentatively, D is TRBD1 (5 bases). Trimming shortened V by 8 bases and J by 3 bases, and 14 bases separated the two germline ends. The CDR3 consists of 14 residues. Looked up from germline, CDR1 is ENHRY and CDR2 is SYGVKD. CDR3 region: CAIAKGPFGNTIYF. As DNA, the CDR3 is TGTGCCATCGCCAAGGGGCCCTTTGGAAACACCATATATTTT.

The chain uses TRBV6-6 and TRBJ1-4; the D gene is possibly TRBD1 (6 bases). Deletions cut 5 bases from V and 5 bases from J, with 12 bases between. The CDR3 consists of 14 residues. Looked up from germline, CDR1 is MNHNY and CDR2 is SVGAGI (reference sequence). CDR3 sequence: CASSRGQLNEKLFF. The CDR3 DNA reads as TGTGCCAGCAGTAGAGGACAGCTGAATGAAAAACTGTTTTTT.